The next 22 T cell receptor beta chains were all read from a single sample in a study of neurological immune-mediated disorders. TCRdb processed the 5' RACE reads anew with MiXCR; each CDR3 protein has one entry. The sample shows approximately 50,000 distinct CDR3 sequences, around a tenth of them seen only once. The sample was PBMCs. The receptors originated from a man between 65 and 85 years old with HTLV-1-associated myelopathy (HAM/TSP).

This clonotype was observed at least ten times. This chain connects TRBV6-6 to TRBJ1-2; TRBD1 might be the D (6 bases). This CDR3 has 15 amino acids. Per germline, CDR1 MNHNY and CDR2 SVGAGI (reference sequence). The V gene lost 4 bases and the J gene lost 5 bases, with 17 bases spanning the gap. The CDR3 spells CASSSGGGIKYGYTF. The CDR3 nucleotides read TGTGCCAGCAGTTCGGGAGGGGGTATTAAGTATGGCTACACCTTC.

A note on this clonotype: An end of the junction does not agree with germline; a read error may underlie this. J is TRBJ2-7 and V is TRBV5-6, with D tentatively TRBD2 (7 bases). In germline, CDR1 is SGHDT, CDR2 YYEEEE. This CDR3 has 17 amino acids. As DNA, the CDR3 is TGTGCCAGCAGCTCCCCCAGGGGTGTAAGTAGCGGGCCAGAGTTGGCGTTC. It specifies CASSSPRGVSSGPELAF.

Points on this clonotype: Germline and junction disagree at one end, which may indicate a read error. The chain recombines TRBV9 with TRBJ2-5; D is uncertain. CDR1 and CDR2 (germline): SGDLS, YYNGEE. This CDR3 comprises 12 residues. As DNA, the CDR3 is TGTGCCAGCATCGCCGGCCTTGAGACCAAGTACTTC. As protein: CASIAGLETKYF.

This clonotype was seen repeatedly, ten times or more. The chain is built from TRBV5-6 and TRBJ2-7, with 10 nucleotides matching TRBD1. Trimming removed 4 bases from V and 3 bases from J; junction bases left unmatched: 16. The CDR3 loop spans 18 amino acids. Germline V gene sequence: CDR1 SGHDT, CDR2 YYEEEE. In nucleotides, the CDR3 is TGTGCCAGCAGCGGGGGGGAACCGGGACAGGGGCACTTCTACGAGCAGTACTTC. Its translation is CASSGGEPGQGHFYEQYF.

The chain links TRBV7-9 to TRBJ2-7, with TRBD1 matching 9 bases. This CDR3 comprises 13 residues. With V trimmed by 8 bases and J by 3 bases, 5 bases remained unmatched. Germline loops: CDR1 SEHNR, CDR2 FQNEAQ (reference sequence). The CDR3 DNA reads TGTGCCAGCCCTCCGGACAGGGGCTACGAGCAGTACTTC. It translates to CASPPDRGYEQYF.

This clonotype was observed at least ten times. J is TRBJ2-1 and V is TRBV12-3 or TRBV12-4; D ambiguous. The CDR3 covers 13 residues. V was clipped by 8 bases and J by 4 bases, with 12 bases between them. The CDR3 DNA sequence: TGTGCCAGCGGAACAAGGCCTTACAATGAGCAGTTCTTC. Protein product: CASGTRPYNEQFF.

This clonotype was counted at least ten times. CDR3 nucleotides: TGCAGTGCTAATAAGGACAGCGGTACAGAGACCCAGTACTTC. Protein sequence: CSANKDSGTETQYF. The chain links TRBV20-1 to TRBJ2-5, with D possibly TRBD1 on 6 matching bases. The V gene's germline CDR1 is DFQATT and CDR2 SNEGSKA (reference sequence). Between the trimmed V and J ends, which lost 4 bases and 4 bases, there was a span of 16 bases. The CDR3 has 14 amino acids.

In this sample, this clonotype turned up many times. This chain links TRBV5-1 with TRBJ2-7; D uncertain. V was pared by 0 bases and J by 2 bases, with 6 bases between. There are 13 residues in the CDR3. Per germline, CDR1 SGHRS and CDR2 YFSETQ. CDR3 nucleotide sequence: TGCGCCAGCAGCTTGGTGGGCACCTACGAGCAGTACTTC. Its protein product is CASSLVGTYEQYF.

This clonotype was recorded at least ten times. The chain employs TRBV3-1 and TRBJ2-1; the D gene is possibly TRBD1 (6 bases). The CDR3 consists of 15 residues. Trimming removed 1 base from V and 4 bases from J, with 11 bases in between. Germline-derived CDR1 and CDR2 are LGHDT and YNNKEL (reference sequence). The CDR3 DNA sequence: TGTGCCAGCAGCCAAGGACCCGGACAGTACAATGAGCAGTTCTTC. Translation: CASSQGPGQYNEQFF.

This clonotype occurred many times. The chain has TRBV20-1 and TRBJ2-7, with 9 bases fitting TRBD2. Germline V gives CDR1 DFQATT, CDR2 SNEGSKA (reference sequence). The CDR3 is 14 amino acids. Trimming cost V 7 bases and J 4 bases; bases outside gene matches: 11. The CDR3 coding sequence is TGCAGTGAGAAAAAGGCTAGCGGGGATTACGAGCAGTACTTC. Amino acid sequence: CSEKKASGDYEQYF.

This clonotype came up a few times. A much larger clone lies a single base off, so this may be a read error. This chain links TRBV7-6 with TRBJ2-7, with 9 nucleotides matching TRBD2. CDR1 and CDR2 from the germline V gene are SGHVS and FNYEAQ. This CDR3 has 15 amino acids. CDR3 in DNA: TGTGTCAGCAGCTTAGAGGCGGGAGGGAACGGCGAGCAGTACTTC. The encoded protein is CVSSLEAGGNGEQYF.

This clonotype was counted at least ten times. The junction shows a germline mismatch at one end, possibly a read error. CDR3 protein: CSARVTDRASGF. The DNA for the CDR3 is TGCAGTGCTAGAGTAACAGATCGGGCTTCTGGCTTC. The chain links TRBV20-1 to TRBJ2-7; D is undetermined. In germline, CDR1 is DFQATT, CDR2 SNEGSKA (reference sequence). The CDR3 extends over 12 amino acids.

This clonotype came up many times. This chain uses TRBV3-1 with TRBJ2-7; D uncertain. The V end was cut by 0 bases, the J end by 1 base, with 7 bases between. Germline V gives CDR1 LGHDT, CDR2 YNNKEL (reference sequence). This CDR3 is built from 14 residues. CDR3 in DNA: TGTGCCAGCAGCCAAGAGCGGCAGTCCTACGAGCAGTACTTC. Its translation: CASSQERQSYEQYF.

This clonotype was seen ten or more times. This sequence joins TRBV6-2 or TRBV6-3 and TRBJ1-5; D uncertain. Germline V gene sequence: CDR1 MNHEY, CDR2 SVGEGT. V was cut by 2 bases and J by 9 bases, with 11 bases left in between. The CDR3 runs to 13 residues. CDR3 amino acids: CASSYRQFGPQHF. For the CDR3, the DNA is TGTGCCAGCAGTTACAGGCAATTCGGGCCCCAGCATTTT.

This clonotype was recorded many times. The CDR3 here is CASSPGQGADTQYF. The CDR3 region has the DNA TGCGCCAGCAGCCCCGGACAGGGGGCAGATACGCAGTATTTT. The V gene is TRBV5-1, the J gene TRBJ2-3; 10 bases are shared with TRBD1. Germline-derived CDR1 and CDR2 are SGHRS and YFSETQ. This CDR3 contains 14 residues. Trimming at V came to 4 bases and at J to 4 bases, leaving 3 bases not matched to a gene. Using reference TRBV5-1 and TRBJ2-3 for the parts outside the CDR3, the full variable domain is KAGVTQTPRYLIKTRGQQVTLSCSPISGHRSVSWYQQTPGQGLQFLFEYFSETQRNKGNFPGRFSGRQFSNSRSEMNVSTLELGDSALYLCASSPGQGADTQYFGPGTRLTVL.

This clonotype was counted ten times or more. The CDR3: CASSVQLYEQYF. DNA of the CDR3: TGTGCCAGCAGTGTTCAACTCTACGAGCAGTACTTC. The V and J genes are TRBV2 and TRBJ2-7, with D unclear. The V end was cut by 4 bases, the J end by 3 bases, with 7 bases between. The germline V gene encodes CDR1 SNHLY and CDR2 FYNNEI. This CDR3 comprises 12 residues.

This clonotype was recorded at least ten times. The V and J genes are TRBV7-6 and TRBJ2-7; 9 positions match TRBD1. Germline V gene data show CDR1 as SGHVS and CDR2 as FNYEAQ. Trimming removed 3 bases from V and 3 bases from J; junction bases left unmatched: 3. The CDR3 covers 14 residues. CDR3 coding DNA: TGTGCCAGCAGCTTGGCGGGACAGGGCTACGAGCAGTACTTC. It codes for CASSLAGQGYEQYF.

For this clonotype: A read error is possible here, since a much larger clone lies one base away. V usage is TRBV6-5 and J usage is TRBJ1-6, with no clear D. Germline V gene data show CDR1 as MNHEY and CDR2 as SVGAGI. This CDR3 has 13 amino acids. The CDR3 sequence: CANSYWRDSPLHF. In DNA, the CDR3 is TGTGCCAACAGTTACTGGAGGGATTCACCCCTCCACTTT.

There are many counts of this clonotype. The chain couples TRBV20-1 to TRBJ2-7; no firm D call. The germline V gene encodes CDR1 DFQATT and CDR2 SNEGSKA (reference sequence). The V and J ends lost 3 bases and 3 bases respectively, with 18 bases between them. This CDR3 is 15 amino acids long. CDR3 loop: CSASQVFVANYEQYF. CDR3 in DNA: TGCAGTGCTAGCCAGGTTTTTGTGGCGAACTACGAGCAGTACTTC.

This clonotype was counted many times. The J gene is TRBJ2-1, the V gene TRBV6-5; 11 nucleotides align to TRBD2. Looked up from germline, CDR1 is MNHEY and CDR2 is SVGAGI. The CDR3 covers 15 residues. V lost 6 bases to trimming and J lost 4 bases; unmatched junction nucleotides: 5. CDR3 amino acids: CASSQTSGSYNEQFF. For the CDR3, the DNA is TGTGCCAGCAGCCAAACTAGCGGGAGTTACAATGAGCAGTTCTTC.

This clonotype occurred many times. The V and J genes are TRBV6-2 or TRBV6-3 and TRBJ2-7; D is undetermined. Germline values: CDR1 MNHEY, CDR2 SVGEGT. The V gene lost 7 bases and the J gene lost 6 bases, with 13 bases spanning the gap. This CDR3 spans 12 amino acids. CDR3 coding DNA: TGTGCCAGCACCGAGTATCCCCGCGAGCAGTACTTC. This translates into CASTEYPREQYF.

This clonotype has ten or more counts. This CDR3 is CASSPQLGSGANVLTF. Written as DNA, the CDR3 is TGTGCCAGCTCACCACAATTGGGCTCTGGGGCCAACGTCCTGACTTTC. The chain recombines TRBV18 with TRBJ2-6; D is ambiguous. The CDR3 has 16 residues. CDR1 KGHSH and CDR2 LQKENI come from the germline V gene. Trimming left V 1 base short and J 0 bases short, with 7 bases between.